The 18 T cell receptor beta chains listed next were all sequenced from one sample in a study of blood T cell repertoires in COVID-19 (dated by TCRdb to between 2020 and 2021). To prepare the library, the immunoSEQ multiplex PCR assay was applied. Here the immuneACCESS table is served through TCRdb, limited to in-frame sequences with V and J called. Missing clones are a known gap in these copies; in checked studies unresolved V genes cover under half, and the rest lacks a known reason. In all, the sample holds around 360,000 clones, and more than 85% of those were seen once. The top ten clones comprise 2.5% to 3.5% of the sample. The sequenced sample consisted of PBMCs or T cells enriched from blood (not recorded which). Receptor source: a woman aged 25 to 39 who had recovered from COVID-19.

The J gene is TRBJ2-2, the V gene TRBV5-1; 10 nucleotides agree with TRBD1. Germline CDR1 SGHRS, CDR2 YFSETQ. CDR3 length: 17 residues. Trimming took 4 bases from V and 0 from J; bases not matched to a gene: 6. The CDR3 sequence is CASSGTGTGANTGELFF. The CDR3 coding sequence is TGCGCCAGCAGCGGAACCGGGACAGGGGCGAACACCGGGGAGCTGTTTTTT.

The chain joins TRBV27 to TRBJ1-2; 11 bases are shared with TRBD1. From germline, CDR1 is MNHEY and CDR2 SMNVEV (reference sequence). J lost 1 base, V lost 5 bases, and 0 bases had no gene match. This CDR3 contains 14 residues. In DNA form, the CDR3 reads TGTGCCAGCAGTGGGACAGGGGGTAACTATGGCTACACCTTC. Translating it yields CASSGTGGNYGYTF.

This rearrangement joins TRBV7-2 to TRBJ2-7; unclear D gene. Between the trimmed V and J ends, which lost 2 bases and 5 bases, there was a span of 10 bases. Per germline, CDR1 SGHTA and CDR2 FQGNSA. CDR3 length equals 13 residues. CDR3 bases: TGTGCCAGCAGCTTAATGGCGCTAGACGAGCAGTACTTC. Translating gives CASSLMALDEQYF. Filled out from reference TRBV7-2 and TRBJ2-7, the complete variable domain reads GAGVSQSPSNKVTEKGKDVELRCDPISGHTALYWYRQSLGQGLEFLIYFQGNSAPDKSGLPSDRFSAERTGGSVSTLTIQRTQQEDSAVYLCASSLMALDEQYFGPGTRLTVT.

V gene TRBV2 combines with J gene TRBJ2-2; D might be TRBD2 (6 bases). The CDR3 has 15 amino acids. The V end lost 5 bases, the J end lost 1 base, and 11 bases lay between the germline ends. Germline-derived CDR1 and CDR2 are SNHLY and FYNNEI. This CDR3 is CASSYLAENTGELFF. CDR3 sequence (DNA): TGTGCCAGCAGTTACTTAGCGGAGAACACCGGGGAGCTGTTTTTT.

This chain joins TRBV18 and TRBJ1-4, with TRBD1 matching over 8 bases. Germline V gives CDR1 KGHSH, CDR2 LQKENI. V gave up 2 bases and J gave up 8 bases; unmatched junction bases: 4. This CDR3 has 14 amino acids. CDR3 protein: CASSPDRGQEKLFF. CDR3 in DNA: TGTGCCAGCTCACCAGACAGGGGTCAGGAAAAACTGTTTTTT.

The chain combines TRBV2 with TRBJ2-1, with 7 bases that match TRBD1. Looked up from germline, CDR1 is SNHLY and CDR2 is FYNNEI. The CDR3 is 17 residues long. The trim removed 8 bases at V and 0 bases at J, leaving 13 bases unmatched. The CDR3 loop is CASGKDWDSGSYNEQFF. The CDR3 bases are TGTGCCAGCGGGAAAGATTGGGACAGCGGCTCCTACAATGAGCAGTTCTTC.

The CDR3 DNA reads as TGTGCCAGCAGTTTGAGATCCTCTGGAAACACCATATATTTT. This sequence encodes CASSLRSSGNTIYF. J is TRBJ1-3 and V is TRBV6-6; D gene unclear. Germline V gives CDR1 MNHNY, CDR2 SVGAGI (reference sequence). Deletions cut 4 bases from V and 0 bases from J, with 7 bases between. This CDR3 contains 14 residues.

The CDR3, as DNA: TGTGCCAGCAGTGCGGGGACGGGCTTTTACTCGGAAAAACTGTTTTTT. Translation gives CASSAGTGFYSEKLFF. The V gene is TRBV27, the J gene TRBJ1-4; possible D gene TRBD1, 5 bases. The CDR3 covers 16 residues. V lost 5 bases and J 8 bases, leaving 21 bases between the germline ends. Germline-derived CDR1 and CDR2 are MNHEY and SMNVEV (reference sequence).

This clone came up once. This chain uses TRBV2 with TRBJ2-1, with 11 bases that match TRBD2. V gave up 1 base and J gave up 7 bases; unmatched junction bases: 3. The germline V gene has CDR1 SNHLY and CDR2 FYNNEI. There are 15 residues in the CDR3. DNA for the CDR3: TGTGCCAGCAGTGAAGACCTAGCGGGAGGTAATGAGCAGTTCTTC. It codes for CASSEDLAGGNEQFF.

This chain joins TRBV19 and TRBJ2-1; TRBD2 agrees at 9 bases. The J segment lost 1 base and the V segment lost 4 bases, leaving 14 bases of the junction unmatched. The CDR3 is made up of 19 amino acids. Germline V gives CDR1 LNHDA, CDR2 SQIVND (reference sequence). The CDR3 loop is CASSKGIAGVLGSYNEQFF. In nucleotides, the CDR3 is TGTGCCAGTAGTAAGGGTATAGCGGGAGTTCTTGGGTCCTACAATGAGCAGTTCTTC.

A word on this clone: The same CDR3 also results from other DNA sequences found in this sample. The chain carries TRBV24-1 and TRBJ2-5; a possible D gene is TRBD1 (7 bases). Trimming took 10 bases from V and 5 from J, leaving 10 bases between them. CDR1 and CDR2 (germline): KGHDR, SFDVKD. The CDR3 loop spans 11 amino acids. This chain's CDR3 is CATQGRETQYF. CDR3 nucleotide sequence: TGTGCCACACAGGGGAGGGAGACCCAGTACTTC.

In its sample, this clone was seen a few times. This sequence joins TRBV7-9 and TRBJ1-2; 8 bases match TRBD1. The germline CDR1 and CDR2 sequences are SEHNR and FQNEAQ (reference sequence). The V and J ends lost 5 bases and 3 bases, in that order; junction bases with no gene match: 5. The CDR3 has 14 residues. The CDR3 protein is CASSPTGDHYGYTF. The CDR3 nucleotides read TGTGCCAGCAGCCCGACAGGGGATCACTATGGCTACACCTTC.

Remarks on this clone: Additional DNA sequences in this sample encode the identical CDR3. This chain connects TRBV5-1 to TRBJ1-1, with a tentative D call TRBD1 (5 bases). V was pared by 0 bases and J by 5 bases, with 8 bases between. Germline V CDR1 and CDR2: SGHRS, YFSETQ. The CDR3 extends over 13 amino acids. DNA for the CDR3: TGCGCCAGCAGCTTGGCCCAGGGTACTGAAGCTTTCTTT. It encodes CASSLAQGTEAFF. Based on the CDR3 plus reference TRBV5-1 and TRBJ1-1, the full variable domain is KAGVTQTPRYLIKTRGQQVTLSCSPISGHRSVSWYQQTPGQGLQFLFEYFSETQRNKGNFPGRFSGRQFSNSRSEMNVSTLELGDSALYLCASSLAQGTEAFFGQGTRLTVV.

The chain carries TRBV9 and TRBJ2-1; 11 bases are a match to TRBD2. The germline CDR1 and CDR2 sequences are SGDLS and YYNGEE. This CDR3 is 15 amino acids long. Losses at the gene ends were 7 bases for V and 7 bases for J; bases not matched to a gene: 10. CDR3 region: CASGSSGGAWNEQFF. In nucleotides, the CDR3 is TGTGCCAGCGGGAGTAGCGGGGGGGCATGGAATGAGCAGTTCTTC.

The chain joins TRBV24-1 to TRBJ2-5; no definite D call. Germline values: CDR1 KGHDR, CDR2 SFDVKD. Trimming cost V 0 bases and J 2 bases, with 6 bases left between them. The CDR3 runs 14 residues. DNA for the CDR3: TGTGCCACCAGTGATTTGGAGGAACAAGAGACCCAGTACTTC. It translates to CATSDLEEQETQYF.

The rearrangement links TRBV29-1 to TRBJ2-7, with TRBD1 matching over 7 bases. The CDR3 sequence is 13 residues long. The V and J ends lost 1 base and 5 bases, in that order; junction bases with no gene match: 5. Germline V gives CDR1 SQVTM, CDR2 ANQGSEA. CDR3 sequence: CSVEGQGDHEQYF. In DNA form, the CDR3 reads TGCAGCGTTGAAGGGCAGGGGGACCACGAGCAGTACTTC.

V and J are TRBV9 and TRBJ2-1; D uncertain. The V gene's germline CDR1 is SGDLS and CDR2 YYNGEE. The CDR3 is made up of 16 amino acids. Trimming stripped 3 bases from V and 5 bases from J, with 18 bases between. The chain's CDR3 is CASSARVRDGHNEQFF. CDR3 bases: TGTGCCAGCAGCGCTCGGGTCCGAGACGGCCACAATGAGCAGTTCTTC.

The genes are TRBV5-1 and TRBJ2-5, with 10 bases fitting TRBD2. Germline-derived CDR1 and CDR2 are SGHRS and YFSETQ. This CDR3 is built from 15 residues. V gave up 1 base and J gave up 5 bases; unmatched junction bases: 5. CDR3 amino acids: CASSLPSGSWETQYF. The CDR3 DNA is TGCGCCAGCAGCTTGCCTAGCGGGAGCTGGGAGACCCAGTACTTC. The full variable domain, completed using reference TRBV5-1 and TRBJ2-5, is KAGVTQTPRYLIKTRGQQVTLSCSPISGHRSVSWYQQTPGQGLQFLFEYFSETQRNKGNFPGRFSGRQFSNSRSEMNVSTLELGDSALYLCASSLPSGSWETQYFGPGTRLLVL.